The entry that follows covers one T cell receptor beta chain sequence. Its antigen is currently unknown. Its ends do not fully match the called genes, so a read error is possible. Deep-level running was used for the assay. Only in-frame clones appear in the TCRdb table, and some are missing; sequencing was by immunoSEQ multiplex PCR. The data show some 790,000 clones, 72% seen once. The data derive from a study of shared clonotypes between healthy human individuals. Turning to the study itself: The people who gave samples were a couple of women and a few men aged 18 to 49.

Study results and caveats: Enrolling few donors narrowed the genetic and exposure-history diversity that was represented.

Sequencing used memory CD4+ T cells sorted from blood. The subset denotes: CD45RA-negative fraction. This TCR was sampled from a woman between 25 and 40 years old in good health.

DNA for the CDR3: TGTGCCAGCACCTTATCGAGCGGGAAGGACACCGGGGAGCTGTTTTTT. Its protein is CASTLSSGKDTGELFF. The V and J genes are TRBV7-9 and TRBJ2-2; 7 positions match TRBD2. Germline-derived CDR1 and CDR2 are SEHNR and FQNEAQ (reference sequence). This CDR3 has 16 residues.